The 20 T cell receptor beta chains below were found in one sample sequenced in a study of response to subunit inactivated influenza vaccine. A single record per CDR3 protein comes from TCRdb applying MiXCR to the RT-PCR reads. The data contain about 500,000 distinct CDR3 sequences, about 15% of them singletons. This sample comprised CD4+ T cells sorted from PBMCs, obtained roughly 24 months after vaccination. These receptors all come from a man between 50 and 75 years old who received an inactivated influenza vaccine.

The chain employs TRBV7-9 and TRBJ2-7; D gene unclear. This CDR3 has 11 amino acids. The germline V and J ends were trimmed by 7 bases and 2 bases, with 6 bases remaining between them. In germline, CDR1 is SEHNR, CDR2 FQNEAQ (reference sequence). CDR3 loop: CASTDTYEQYF. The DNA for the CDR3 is TGTGCCAGCACCGACACCTACGAGCAGTACTTC.

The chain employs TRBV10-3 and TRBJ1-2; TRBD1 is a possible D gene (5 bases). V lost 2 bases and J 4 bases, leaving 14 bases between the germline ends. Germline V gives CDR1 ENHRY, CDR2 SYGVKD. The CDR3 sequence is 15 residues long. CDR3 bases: TGTGCCATCAGTGAGATTATTGGGGCTGTCTATGGCTACACCTTC. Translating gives CAISEIIGAVYGYTF.

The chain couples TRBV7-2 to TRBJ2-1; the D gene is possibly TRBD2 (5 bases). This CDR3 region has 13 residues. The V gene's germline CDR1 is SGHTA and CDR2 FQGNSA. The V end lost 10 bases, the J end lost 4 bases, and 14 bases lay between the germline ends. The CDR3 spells CATSSPPYNEQFF. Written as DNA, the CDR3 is TGTGCCACTAGCTCTCCCCCTTACAATGAGCAGTTCTTC.

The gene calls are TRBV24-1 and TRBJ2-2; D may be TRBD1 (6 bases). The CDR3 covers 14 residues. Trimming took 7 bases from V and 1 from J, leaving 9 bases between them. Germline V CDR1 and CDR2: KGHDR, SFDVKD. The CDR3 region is CATRGQMNTGELFF. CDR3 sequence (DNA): TGTGCCACCAGAGGACAGATGAACACCGGGGAGCTGTTTTTT.

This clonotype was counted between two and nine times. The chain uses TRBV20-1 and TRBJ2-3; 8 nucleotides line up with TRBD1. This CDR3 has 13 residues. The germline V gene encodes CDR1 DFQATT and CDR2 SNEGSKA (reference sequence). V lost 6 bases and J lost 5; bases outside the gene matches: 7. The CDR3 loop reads CSATGTGKDTQYF. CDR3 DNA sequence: TGCAGTGCCACCGGGACAGGCAAAGATACGCAGTATTTT.

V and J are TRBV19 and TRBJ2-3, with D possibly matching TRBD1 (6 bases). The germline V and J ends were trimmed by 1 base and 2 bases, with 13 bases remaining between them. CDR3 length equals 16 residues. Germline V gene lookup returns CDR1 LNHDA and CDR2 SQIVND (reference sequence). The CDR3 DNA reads TGTGCCAGTAGTATAGTCCAGACAGGAGACACAGATACGCAGTATTTT. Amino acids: CASSIVQTGDTDTQYF.

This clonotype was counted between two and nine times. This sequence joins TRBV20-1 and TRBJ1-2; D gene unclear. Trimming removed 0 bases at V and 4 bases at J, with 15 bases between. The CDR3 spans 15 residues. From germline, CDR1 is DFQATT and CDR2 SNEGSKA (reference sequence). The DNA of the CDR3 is TGCAGTGCTAGAGATCGTGCCCGGAGCCTCTATGGCTACACCTTC. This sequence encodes CSARDRARSLYGYTF.

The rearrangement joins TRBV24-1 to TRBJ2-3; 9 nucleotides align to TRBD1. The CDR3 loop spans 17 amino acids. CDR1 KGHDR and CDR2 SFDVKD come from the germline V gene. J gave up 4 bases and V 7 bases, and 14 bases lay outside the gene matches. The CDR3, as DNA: TGTGCCACCAGCGAGGCCGGGCTAGGGGACAGGGCAGATACGCAGTATTTT. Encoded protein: CATSEAGLGDRADTQYF.

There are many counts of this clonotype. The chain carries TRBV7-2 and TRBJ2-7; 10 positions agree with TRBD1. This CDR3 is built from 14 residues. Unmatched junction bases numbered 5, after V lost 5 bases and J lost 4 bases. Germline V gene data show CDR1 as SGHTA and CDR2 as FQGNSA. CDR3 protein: CASSPGTGAYEQYF. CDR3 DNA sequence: TGTGCCAGCAGCCCCGGGACAGGGGCTTACGAGCAGTACTTC.

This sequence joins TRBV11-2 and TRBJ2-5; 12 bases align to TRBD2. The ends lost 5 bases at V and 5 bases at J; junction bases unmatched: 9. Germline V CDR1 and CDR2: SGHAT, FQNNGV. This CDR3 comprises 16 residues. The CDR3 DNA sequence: TGTGCCAGCAGCGCCAGACTAGCGGGAGATAGGGAGACCCAGTACTTC. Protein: CASSARLAGDRETQYF.

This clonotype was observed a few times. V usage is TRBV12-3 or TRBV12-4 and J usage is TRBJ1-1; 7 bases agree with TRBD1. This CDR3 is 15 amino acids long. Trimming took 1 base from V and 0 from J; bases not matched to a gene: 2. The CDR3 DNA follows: TGTGCCAGCAGTTTAGTACAGGGGATGAACACTGAAGCTTTCTTT. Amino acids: CASSLVQGMNTEAFF.

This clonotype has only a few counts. The CDR3 DNA sequence: TGTGCCAGCAGTTTACCCCAGAGGACTAGCGGGAGGATACTCCACTCTGGGGCCAACGTCCTGACTTTC. The encoded protein is CASSLPQRTSGRILHSGANVLTF. The chain combines TRBV28 with TRBJ2-6, with 14 bases matching TRBD2. V was clipped by 2 bases and J by 0 bases; unmatched bases: 15. CDR1 is MDHEN and CDR2 is SYDVKM in the germline V gene. This CDR3 is built from 23 residues.

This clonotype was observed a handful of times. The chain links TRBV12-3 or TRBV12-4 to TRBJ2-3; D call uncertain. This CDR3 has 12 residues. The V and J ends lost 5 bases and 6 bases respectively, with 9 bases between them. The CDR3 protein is CASSPQSDTQYF. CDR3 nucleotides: TGTGCCAGCAGTCCCCAGAGCGATACGCAGTATTTT.

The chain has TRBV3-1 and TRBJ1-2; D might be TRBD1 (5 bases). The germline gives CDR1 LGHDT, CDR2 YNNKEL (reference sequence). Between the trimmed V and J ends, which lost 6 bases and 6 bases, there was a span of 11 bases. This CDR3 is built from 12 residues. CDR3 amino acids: CASSERGDGYTF. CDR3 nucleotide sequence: TGTGCCAGCAGTGAAAGGGGTGATGGCTACACCTTC. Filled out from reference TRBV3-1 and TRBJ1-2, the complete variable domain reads DTAVSQTPKYLVTQMGNDKSIKCEQNLGHDTMYWYKQDSKKFLKIMFSYNNKELIINETVPNRFSPKSPDKAHLNLHINSLELGDSAVYFCASSERGDGYTFGSGTRLTVV.

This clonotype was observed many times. CDR3 in amino acids: CASSPQGSREKLFF. The CDR3 nucleotides are TGTGCCAGCAGCCCTCAGGGAAGTCGGGAAAAACTGTTTTTT. This rearrangement joins TRBV7-2 to TRBJ1-4; D is perhaps TRBD1 (5 bases). Trimming pared 5 bases from V and 8 bases from J, leaving 15 bases between. Germline CDR1 is SGHTA and CDR2 is FQGNSA. CDR3 length equals 14 residues.

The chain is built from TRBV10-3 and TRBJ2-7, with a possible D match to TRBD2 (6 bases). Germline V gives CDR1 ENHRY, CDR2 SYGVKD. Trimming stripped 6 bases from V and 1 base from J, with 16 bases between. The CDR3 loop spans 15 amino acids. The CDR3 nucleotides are TGTGCCATCAGGGCCCACGGGGGAGAATCCTACGAGCAGTACTTC. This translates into CAIRAHGGESYEQYF.

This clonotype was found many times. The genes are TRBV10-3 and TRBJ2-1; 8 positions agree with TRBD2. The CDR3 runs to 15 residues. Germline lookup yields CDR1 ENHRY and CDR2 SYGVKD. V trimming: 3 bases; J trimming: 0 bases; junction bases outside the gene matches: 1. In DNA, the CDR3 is TGTGCCATCAGTGAAGGGACTAGCTCCTACAATGAGCAGTTCTTC. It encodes CAISEGTSSYNEQFF.

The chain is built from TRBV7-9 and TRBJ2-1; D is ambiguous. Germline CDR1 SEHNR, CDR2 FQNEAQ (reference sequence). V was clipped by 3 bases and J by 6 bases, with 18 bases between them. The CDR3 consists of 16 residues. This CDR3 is CASSLLKSHTSNEQFF. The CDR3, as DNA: TGTGCCAGCAGCTTGCTGAAATCTCACACTTCCAATGAGCAGTTCTTC.

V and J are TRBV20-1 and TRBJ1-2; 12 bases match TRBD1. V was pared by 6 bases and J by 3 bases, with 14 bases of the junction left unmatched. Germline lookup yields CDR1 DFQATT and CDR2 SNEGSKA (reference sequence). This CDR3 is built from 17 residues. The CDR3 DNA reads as TGCAGTGCCAGACCCCCGGGACAGGGGGCAAGGTACTATGGCTACACCTTC. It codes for CSARPPGQGARYYGYTF.

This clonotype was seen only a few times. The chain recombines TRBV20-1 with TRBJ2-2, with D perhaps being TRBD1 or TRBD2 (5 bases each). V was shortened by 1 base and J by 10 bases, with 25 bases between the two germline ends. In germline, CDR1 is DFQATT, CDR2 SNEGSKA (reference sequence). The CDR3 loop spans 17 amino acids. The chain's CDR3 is CSARGQRASPLGVELFF. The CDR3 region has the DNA TGCAGTGCTAGAGGACAGCGCGCTAGCCCCCTTGGCGTGGAGCTGTTTTTT.